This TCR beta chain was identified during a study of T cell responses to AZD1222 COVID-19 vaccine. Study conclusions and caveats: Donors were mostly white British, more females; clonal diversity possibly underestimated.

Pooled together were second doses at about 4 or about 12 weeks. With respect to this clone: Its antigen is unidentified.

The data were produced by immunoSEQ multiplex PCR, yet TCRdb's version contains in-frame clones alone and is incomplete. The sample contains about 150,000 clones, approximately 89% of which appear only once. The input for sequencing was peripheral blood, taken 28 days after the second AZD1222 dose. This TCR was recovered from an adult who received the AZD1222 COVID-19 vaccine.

CDR3 sequence: CASGPSGYEQYF. The CDR3 DNA follows: TGTGCCAGCGGTCCTAGCGGGTACGAGCAGTACTTC. This rearrangement joins TRBV11-2 to TRBJ2-7, with 8 bases lining up with TRBD2. CDR1 is SGHAT and CDR2 is FQNNGV in the germline V gene. V was clipped by 8 bases and J by 4 bases; unmatched bases: 4. This CDR3 has 12 amino acids.